This TCR beta chain was recovered during a study of T cell clones after liver transplantation. Study context: In this trial, immunosuppression withdrawal was attempted within 2 years of liver transplant. Patients counted as tolerant after at least one year off all immunosuppression, enzymes not exceeding twice normal. Three of the eight recipients were HCV-positive; the rest had non-autoimmune, non-viral transplant indications. Study findings and constraints: In a couple of subjects, few donor cells limited the measurable donor-reactive repertoire.

This CDR3 is 16 amino acids long. The germline V gene encodes CDR1 MDHEN and CDR2 SYDVKM. V shed 3 bases and J shed 4 bases, with 13 bases lying between them. As concerns this clone: The antigen is not known.

Only in-frame clones appear in the TCRdb table, and some are missing; sequencing was by immunoSEQ multiplex PCR. Among roughly 100,000 clones listed, around 84% were seen once. The clonotype originates from a human patient who received a liver transplant. Some T cells may be supplied by the graft donor. The chain links TRBV28 to TRBJ1-6; D unclear. Source: CD4+ T cells from blood, taken approximately 43 months after liver transplant. CDR3 amino acids: CASSFFSIGYNSPLHF. The CDR3 DNA reads as TGTGCCAGCAGTTTTTTCTCTATAGGATATAATTCACCCCTCCACTTT.